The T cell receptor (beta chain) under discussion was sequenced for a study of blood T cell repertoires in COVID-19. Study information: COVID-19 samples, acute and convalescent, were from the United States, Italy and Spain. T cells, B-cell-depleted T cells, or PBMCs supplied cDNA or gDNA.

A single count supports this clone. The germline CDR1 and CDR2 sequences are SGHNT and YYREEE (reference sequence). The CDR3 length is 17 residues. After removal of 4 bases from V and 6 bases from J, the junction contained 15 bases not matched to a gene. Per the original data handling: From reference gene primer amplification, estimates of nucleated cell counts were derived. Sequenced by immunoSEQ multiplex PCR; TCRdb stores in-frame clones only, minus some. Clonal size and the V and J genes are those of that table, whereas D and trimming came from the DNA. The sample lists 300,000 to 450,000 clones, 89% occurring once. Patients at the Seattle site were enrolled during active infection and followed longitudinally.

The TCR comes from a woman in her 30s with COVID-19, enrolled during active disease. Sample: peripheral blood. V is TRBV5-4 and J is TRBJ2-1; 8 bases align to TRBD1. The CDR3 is CASSRTGIWVEGNEQFF. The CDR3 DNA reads TGTGCCAGCAGCCGGACAGGGATTTGGGTAGAGGGCAATGAGCAGTTCTTC.